This T cell receptor (beta chain) was found in a study of response to subunit inactivated influenza vaccine. Study results and limitations: Every seasonal influenza vaccination brings in few new T cells, the authors suggested.

Trimming cost V 0 bases and J 2 bases; bases outside gene matches: 8. Per the germline V gene, CDR1 is ENHRY and CDR2 is SYGVKD. The CDR3 has 17 residues. TCRdb reprocessed the RT-PCR reads via MiXCR and lists one record per CDR3 protein. The sample carries 400,000 to 550,000 distinct CDR3 sequences, about 25% recorded once. Worth noting for this clonotype: Its antigen is unidentified.

Material: CD4+ T cells sorted from PBMCs, obtained more than 4 days after vaccination. The chain uses TRBV10-3 and TRBJ2-5; 8 bases match TRBD2. This TCR derives from a man aged 50 to 59 who received an inactivated influenza vaccine. The CDR3 region has the DNA TGTGCCATCAGTGAGTCTGGTTTAGCGGGACTACAAGAGACCCAGTACTTC. This gives the protein CAISESGLAGLQETQYF.